This T cell receptor beta chain was observed in a study of blood T cell repertoires in COVID-19 (dated by TCRdb to about 2020). Study-wide context: The collaborator samples originated in the United States, Italy and Spain and spanned the acute and convalescent phases of COVID-19. The prospective study material was composed of cDNA or gDNA derived from T cells, B-cell-depleted T cells, or PBMCs. The dataset comprised deeply sampled blood TCRbeta repertoires from subjects exposed to, actively infected with, or recovered from COVID-19. The repertoires were released in a freely available public database intended as a resource for research on the immune response to SARS-CoV-2. The samples were drawn from two sources: the first 160 participants of the ongoing ImmuneRACE study, and over 1,000 subjects contributed by 6 global collaborators. Sample metadata almost always included a de-identified subject ID, COVID-19 status, age in years and sex. Where available, HLA class I and class II types were obtained from metadata supplied by the sample provider rather than from assay-based typing. Findings and caveats that apply to the study as a whole: How much clinical and demographic metadata was included differed by source and by participant, and the metadata was provided uncurated.

This clone was found a few times. The specificity of this receptor is unknown. No quality values exist for individual bases; no much larger clone is one base distant. The immunoSEQ Assay, a bias-controlled multiplex PCR, was used to amplify TCRbeta CDR3 regions from genomic DNA. Turning to the authors' computational methods: The number of nucleated cells in each sample was estimated from the amplification of reference gene primers within the assay. To quantify the absolute abundance of each unique TCRbeta CDR3 rearrangement, sequence reads were collapsed and filtered. For each sample, productive Simpson clonality was calculated by taking the square root of Simpson's diversity index across productive rearrangements. The table comes from immuneACCESS by way of TCRdb, which keeps in-frame sequences with V and J called. Part of the clones is missing from these tables; in studies checked, under half for an unresolved V gene and the rest for unknown reasons. V, J and clone size are taken as reported in that table, and D and trimming were inferred from the DNA itself. A total of 35,000 to 45,000 clones appear in this sample, almost 85% of them only once. The ten largest clones take up over 13% of the sample.

Relative to germline, V is missing 5 bases and J is missing 3 bases, with 7 bases of the junction outside any gene match. The CDR1 and CDR2 encoded by the germline V gene are MNHEY and SVGAGI. Measured from the cysteine to the phenylalanine, the CDR3 is 15 residues long. Just CDR3 DNA is preserved here, 45 bases in frame from base 1. Whole blood was collected in K2EDTA tubes by collaborating institutions according to the institutions' own protocols. For TCRbeta analysis, collaborator samples were shipped as frozen whole blood, as isolated PBMCs, or as DNA extracted from either sample type. The sample taken for sequencing was peripheral blood. This receptor was obtained from a human donor in a cohort sampled during active COVID-19. The chain employs TRBV6-5 and TRBJ2-1; TRBD1 aligns with 7 central bases. The DNA sequence follows: TGTGCCAGCAGTCCACGACAGGGCGACTACAATGAGCAGTTCTTC. Translated, it reads CASSPRQGDYNEQFF.